This entry describes one T cell receptor (beta chain). Its target is unknown. Other DNA sequences from this sample encode an identical CDR3 as well. The record originates from a study of shared clonotypes between healthy human individuals. The study, taken as a whole, reports: The low donor count limited represented genetic and exposure-history diversity.

A CD45RA+ naive subset and a CD45RA-negative memory subset were split from CD4+ cells. The assay was immunoSEQ multiplex PCR, and TCRdb's table has in-frame clones only and misses some. Here the sample spans about 1,500,000 clones, 96% being singletons. This receptor was taken from a man aged 25-45 years in good health. Source material: naive CD4+ T cells sorted from blood. Subset meaning: CD45RA+ positively selected.

The CDR3 sequence is CASSLVSETQYF. CDR3 sequence (DNA): TGTGCCAGCAGCTTAGTATCGGAGACCCAGTACTTC. The chain carries TRBV7-8 and TRBJ2-5; the D is unclear. Trimming pared 1 base from V and 5 bases from J, leaving 5 bases between. Germline loops: CDR1 SGHVS, CDR2 FQNEAQ. CDR3 length equals 12 residues.